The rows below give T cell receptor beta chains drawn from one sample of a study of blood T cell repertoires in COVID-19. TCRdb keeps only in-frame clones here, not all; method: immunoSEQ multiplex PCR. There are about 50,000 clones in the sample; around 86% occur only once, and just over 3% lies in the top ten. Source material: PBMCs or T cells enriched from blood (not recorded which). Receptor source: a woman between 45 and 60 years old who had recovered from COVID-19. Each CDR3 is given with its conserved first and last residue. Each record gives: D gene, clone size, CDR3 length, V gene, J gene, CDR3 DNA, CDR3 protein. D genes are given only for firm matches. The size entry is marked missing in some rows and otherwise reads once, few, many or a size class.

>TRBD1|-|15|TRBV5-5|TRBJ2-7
TGTGCCAGCGCCCGTGAGGACAGGAGCTCCTACGAGCAGTACTTC
CASAREDRSSYEQYF
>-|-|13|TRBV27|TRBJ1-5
TGTGCCAGCAGTCGGTTGAGCAATCAGCCCCAGCATTTT
CASSRLSNQPQHF
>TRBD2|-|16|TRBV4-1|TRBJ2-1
TGCGCCAGCAGCCAAGATGGGACTAGCTCCTACAATGAGCAGTTCTTC
CASSQDGTSSYNEQFF
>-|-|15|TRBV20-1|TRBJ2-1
TGCAGTGCTAGTGGAGGAGGCCCCACCGCGAATGAGCAGTTCTTC
CSASGGGPTANEQFF
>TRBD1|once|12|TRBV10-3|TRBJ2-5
TGTGCCATCGGGACAGGGGGGGAGACCCAGTACTTC
CAIGTGGETQYF
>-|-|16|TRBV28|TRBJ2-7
TGTGCCAGCAGCCGACGATCGGGACTGAAGCCCTACGAGCAGTACTTC
CASSRRSGLKPYEQYF
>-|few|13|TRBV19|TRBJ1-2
TGTGCCAGTAGTATCACAGTCAACTATGGCTACACCTTC
CASSITVNYGYTF
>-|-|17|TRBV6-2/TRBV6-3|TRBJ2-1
TGTGCCAGCAGTTCCGGGCCACAGGTTCGTGCCTACAATGAGCAGTTCTTC
CASSSGPQVRAYNEQFF
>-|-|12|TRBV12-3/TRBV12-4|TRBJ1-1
TGTGCCAGCAGTTTCGGGGGGATGGAAGCTTTCTTT
CASSFGGMEAFF
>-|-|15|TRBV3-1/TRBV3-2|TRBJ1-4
TGTGCCAGCAGCCAAGAGGGAGGGAATAATGAAAAACTGTTTTTT
CASSQEGGNNEKLFF
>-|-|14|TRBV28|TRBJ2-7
TGTGCCAGCAGTTCCCCTCAGGGGTTAGACGAGCAGTACTTC
CASSSPQGLDEQYF
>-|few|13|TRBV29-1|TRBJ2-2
TGCAGCGTTGAAACATCGAACACCGGGGAGCTGTTTTTT
CSVETSNTGELFF
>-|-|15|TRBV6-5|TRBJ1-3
TGTGCCAGCAGACCGTTAGGAGGCCTCAGAAACACCATATATTTT
CASRPLGGLRNTIYF
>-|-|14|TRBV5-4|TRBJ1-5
TGTGCCAGCAGCTTGGGAGGAGGGAATCAGCCCCAGCATTTT
CASSLGGGNQPQHF
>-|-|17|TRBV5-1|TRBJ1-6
TGCGCCAGCAGCTTGGGCGCCCCGGGACAACCATATTCACCCCTCCACTTT
CASSLGAPGQPYSPLHF
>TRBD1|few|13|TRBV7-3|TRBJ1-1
TGTGCCAGCAGACGGGACAGCAACACTGAAGCTTTCTTT
CASRRDSNTEAFF
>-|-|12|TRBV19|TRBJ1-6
TGTGCCAGTAGTAATGGAGGGGTACCCCTCCACTTT
CASSNGGVPLHF
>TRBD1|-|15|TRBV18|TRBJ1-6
TGTGCCAGCTCACCACAGGGGGCCCAAAATTCACCCCTCCACTTT
CASSPQGAQNSPLHF
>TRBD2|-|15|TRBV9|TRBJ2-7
TGTGCCAGCAGCGAAACTAGCGGGAGGGGGTACGAGCAGTACTTC
CASSETSGRGYEQYF
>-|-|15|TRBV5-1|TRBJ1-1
TGCGCCAGCCGACAATCGGGGGTTCTGAACACTGAAGCTTTCTTT
CASRQSGVLNTEAFF
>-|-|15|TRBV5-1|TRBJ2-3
TGCGCCAGCAGCCCGGTTCAGGGTGAGACAGATACGCAGTATTTT
CASSPVQGETDTQYF
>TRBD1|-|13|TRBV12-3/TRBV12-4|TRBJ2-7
TGTGCCAGCAGTTTTTCACAGGGGACCGAGCAGTACTTC
CASSFSQGTEQYF
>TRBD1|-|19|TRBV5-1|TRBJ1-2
TGCGCCAGCAGCTCCACCAGGGGGTTAACTATGGCTAGGGAAGGAGGCTACACCTTC
CASSSTRGLTMAREGGYTF
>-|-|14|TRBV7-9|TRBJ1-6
TGTGCCAGCAGCTTGGGACGGGGGAATTCACCCCTCCACTTT
CASSLGRGNSPLHF
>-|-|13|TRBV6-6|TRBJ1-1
TGTGCCAGCAGGGAAAACAGAGACACTGAAGCTTTCTTT
CASRENRDTEAFF
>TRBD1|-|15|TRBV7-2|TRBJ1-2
TGTGCCAGCAGCTTAATTCGACAGGGGGCGTATGGCTACACCTTC
CASSLIRQGAYGYTF
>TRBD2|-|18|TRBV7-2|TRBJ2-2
TGTGCCAGCAGCACAAGCGGGGGGTTCCTTGGGAGGACCGGGGAGCTGTTTTTT
CASSTSGGFLGRTGELFF
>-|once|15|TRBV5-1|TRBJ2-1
TGCGCCAGCAGCACAACAGGAGGGAGTGGAAATGAGCAGTTCTTC
CASSTTGGSGNEQFF
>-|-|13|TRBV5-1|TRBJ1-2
TGCGCCAGCAGCTTGGTGAGGAACTATGGCTACACCTTC
CASSLVRNYGYTF
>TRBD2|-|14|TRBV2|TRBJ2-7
TGTGCGGCAAGCGGGGTCCGGGGTGTCTACGAGCAGTACTTC
CAASGVRGVYEQYF
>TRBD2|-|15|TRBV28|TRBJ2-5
TGTGCCAGCAGGACCGCGTCGGGAGGGAGGGAGACCCAGTACTTC
CASRTASGGRETQYF
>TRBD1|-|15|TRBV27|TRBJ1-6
TGTGCCAGTCGTCAGGGGGTCTCCTATAATTCACCCCTCCACTTT
CASRQGVSYNSPLHF
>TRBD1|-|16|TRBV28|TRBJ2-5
TGTGCCAGCAGACCCTTCCCTGGACAGGGGGGAGAGACCCAGTACTTC
CASRPFPGQGGETQYF
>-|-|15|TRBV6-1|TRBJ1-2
TGTGCCAGCAGTGAAATAAACCCGGGGTTCGATGGCTACACCTTC
CASSEINPGFDGYTF
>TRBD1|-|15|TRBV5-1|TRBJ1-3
TGCGCCAGCAGACTAGGGACAGGGTCTGGAAACACCATATATTTT
CASRLGTGSGNTIYF
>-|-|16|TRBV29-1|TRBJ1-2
TGCAGCGTTCCCCGGGGGGGGCGCTTTCTAGAATATGGCTACACCTTC
CSVPRGGRFLEYGYTF
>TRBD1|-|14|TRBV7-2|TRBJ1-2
TGTGCCAGCAGCCCCCGACAGGGTAACTATGGCTACACCTTC
CASSPRQGNYGYTF
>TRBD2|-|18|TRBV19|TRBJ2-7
TGTGCCAGTAGTAACTCCCGTGCATGGGCTAGCGGGAGTGACGAGCAGTACTTC
CASSNSRAWASGSDEQYF
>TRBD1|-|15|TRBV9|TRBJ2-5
TGTGCCAGCAGCGTCGGGACAGGGCGAGAAGAGACCCAGTACTTC
CASSVGTGREETQYF
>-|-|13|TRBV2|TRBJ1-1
TGTGCCAGCAGTGAATCCCCTTCTTTTTCGGCTTTCTTT
CASSESPSFSAFF